This entry lists 22 T cell receptor beta chains sequenced from one sample in a study of blood T cell repertoires in COVID-19. Some clones are missing from TCRdb's copy, which holds only in-frame ones; the method was immunoSEQ multiplex PCR. The sample has 87,000 or so clones, about 86% seen once. Sequencing was performed on peripheral blood. The receptors shown here come from a woman aged 80 or over in a cohort sampled during active or convalescent COVID-19.

The genes are TRBV20-1 and TRBJ2-3; 8 nucleotides align to TRBD2. The CDR3 extends over 14 amino acids. The germline gives CDR1 DFQATT, CDR2 SNEGSKA (reference sequence). The ends lost 3 bases at V and 3 bases at J; junction bases unmatched: 5. In DNA form, the CDR3 reads TGCAGTGCTAGTCTCGCGGGAGGAACAGATACGCAGTATTTT. Amino acids: CSASLAGGTDTQYF.

The V call is TRBV14, the J call TRBJ2-1, with 10 bases fitting TRBD2. Unmatched junction bases numbered 12, after V lost 5 bases and J lost 8 bases. This CDR3 has 16 amino acids. The germline CDR1 and CDR2 sequences are SGHDN and FVKESK. CDR3: CASSIGLAANGYEQFF. The CDR3 DNA follows: TGTGCCAGCAGCATCGGACTAGCGGCTAACGGGTATGAGCAGTTCTTC.

The chain combines TRBV6-5 with TRBJ2-2; D might be TRBD1 (5 bases). Germline V gene sequence: CDR1 MNHEY, CDR2 SVGAGI. The CDR3 spans 15 residues. Deletions cut 7 bases from V and 0 bases from J, with 12 bases between. Here the CDR3 reads CASISRVTNTGELFF. The CDR3 DNA follows: TGTGCCAGCATTAGCAGGGTTACGAACACCGGGGAGCTGTTTTTT.

The chain combines TRBV9 with TRBJ1-6, with 7 bases lining up with TRBD1. Unmatched junction bases numbered 4, after V lost 0 bases and J lost 4 bases. Germline assignment: CDR1 SGDLS and CDR2 YYNGEE. The CDR3 has 16 residues. CDR3 nucleotides: TGTGCCAGCAGCGTAGGACAGGGATTGTATAATTCACCCCTCCACTTT. Encoded protein: CASSVGQGLYNSPLHF.

V gene TRBV2 combines with J gene TRBJ2-2, with TRBD1 identical over 10 bases. The V and J ends lost 6 bases and 4 bases, in that order; junction bases with no gene match: 8. Germline-derived CDR1 and CDR2 are SNHLY and FYNNEI. The CDR3 consists of 16 residues. In nucleotides, the CDR3 is TGTGCCAGCAGCCGAAGGACAGGGGGGGGCACCGGGGAGCTGTTTTTT. Encoded protein: CASSRRTGGGTGELFF.

This clone is termed medium-sized. The rearrangement uses TRBV13 and TRBJ2-2, with 9 bases lining up with TRBD2. The germline gives CDR1 PRHDT, CDR2 FYEKMQ (reference sequence). Unmatched junction bases numbered 15, after V lost 6 bases and J lost 7 bases. CDR3 size: 17 residues. CDR3 coding DNA: TGTGCCAGCAGGCCCAGAGGGGCGGGAGGGCCGGTCGGGGAGCTGTTTTTT. This translates into CASRPRGAGGPVGELFF.

V and J are TRBV25-1 and TRBJ1-1, with TRBD1 matching 7 bases. V dropped 5 bases and J dropped 4; count of bases not matched to a gene: 7. There are 14 residues in the CDR3. The V gene's germline CDR1 is MGHDK and CDR2 SYGVNS. The CDR3 bases are TGTGCCAGCAGTCGGACAGGTAAGGGCACTGAAGCTTTCTTT. Translating gives CASSRTGKGTEAFF. Together with reference TRBV25-1 and TRBJ1-1, the CDR3 gives the full variable domain: EADIYQTPRYLVIGTGKKITLECSQTMGHDKMYWYQQDPGMELHLIHYSYGVNSTEKGDLSSESTVSRIRTEHFPLTLESARPSHTSQYLCASSRTGKGTEAFFGQGTRLTVV.

The rearrangement links TRBV5-1 to TRBJ1-1; weak D call: TRBD1 (5 bases). The CDR3 sequence is 14 residues long. CDR1 SGHRS and CDR2 YFSETQ come from the germline V gene. The ends were cut back, 4 bases at V and 0 bases at J, with 10 bases in the middle. CDR3 nucleotides: TGCGCCAGCAGCCAAGACAGCATGAACACTGAAGCTTTCTTT. Translated: CASSQDSMNTEAFF.

This chain connects TRBV7-9 to TRBJ2-7; 10 nucleotides match TRBD1. The CDR3 loop spans 15 amino acids. V was pared by 5 bases and J by 3 bases, with 7 bases of the junction left unmatched. The V gene's germline CDR1 is SEHNR and CDR2 FQNEAQ (reference sequence). The CDR3 sequence is CASSARDRGIYEQYF. Here the CDR3 DNA reads TGTGCCAGCAGCGCCCGGGACAGGGGAATCTACGAGCAGTACTTC.

This clone was observed a few times. The chain has TRBV24-1 and TRBJ1-1, with TRBD1 as a possible D gene (5 bases). V lost 4 bases and J lost 1, with 9 bases in between. The germline V gene encodes CDR1 KGHDR and CDR2 SFDVKD. The CDR3 consists of 14 residues. In nucleotides, the CDR3 is TGTGCCACCAGTGAAGCAGGGCAGAACACTGAAGCTTTCTTT. Translating gives CATSEAGQNTEAFF.

The chain combines TRBV9 with TRBJ2-3, with TRBD2 identical over 8 bases. V shed 1 base, J shed 1 base, and the junction held 8 bases outside the gene matches. Looked up from germline, CDR1 is SGDLS and CDR2 is YYNGEE. The CDR3 runs 17 residues. Here the CDR3 reads CASSVLAGVMGTDTQYF. The DNA of the CDR3 is TGTGCCAGCAGCGTACTAGCGGGCGTCATGGGCACAGATACGCAGTATTTT.

The DNA for the CDR3 is TGTGCCAGCAGGGACAGGGGTACTGAGCAGTTCTTC. Its protein is CASRDRGTEQFF. The chain employs TRBV3-1 (or the pseudogene TRBV3-2) and TRBJ2-1; 9 nucleotides line up with TRBD1. CDR1 and CDR2 (germline): LGHDT, YNNKEL (reference sequence). V shed 6 bases, J shed 9 bases, and the junction held 3 bases outside the gene matches. The CDR3 length is 12 residues.

This rearrangement joins TRBV27 to TRBJ2-3, with 9 bases fitting TRBD2. After removal of 2 bases from V and 3 bases from J, the junction contained 3 bases not matched to a gene. Germline loops: CDR1 MNHEY, CDR2 SMNVEV (reference sequence). The CDR3 consists of 15 residues. In DNA form, the CDR3 reads TGTGCCAGCAGTTTAGCGGGAGGGGATACAGATACGCAGTATTTT. Its translation is CASSLAGGDTDTQYF.

The gene calls are TRBV10-2 and TRBJ2-3; 7 positions agree with TRBD1. The CDR3 runs to 18 residues. Germline assignment: CDR1 WSHSY and CDR2 SAAADI. V gave up 0 bases and J gave up 4 bases; unmatched junction bases: 13. The CDR3 is CASSESPRNRGGADTQYF. The CDR3 DNA reads as TGCGCCAGCAGTGAGTCACCAAGGAACAGGGGCGGAGCAGATACGCAGTATTTT.

This sequence joins TRBV27 and TRBJ1-3; no clear D. V was shortened by 3 bases and J by 0 bases, with 9 bases between the two germline ends. This CDR3 has 15 residues. Germline V CDR1 and CDR2: MNHEY, SMNVEV (reference sequence). The CDR3 sequence: CASSFTAYSGNTIYF. The CDR3, as DNA: TGTGCCAGCAGTTTCACAGCCTACTCTGGAAACACCATATATTTT.

The rearrangement links TRBV28 to TRBJ2-4, with 8 bases fitting TRBD1. J gave up 7 bases and V 4 bases, and 6 bases lay outside the gene matches. In germline, CDR1 is MDHEN, CDR2 SYDVKM. There are 14 residues in the CDR3. CDR3 DNA: TGTGCCAGCAGTTCACCGGGACAGGCGAACATTCAGTACTTC. Translating it yields CASSSPGQANIQYF.

The V call is TRBV2, the J call TRBJ2-4; TRBD1 aligns across 7 bases. The length of the CDR3 is 14 residues. With V trimmed by 8 bases and J by 6 bases, 10 bases remained unmatched. In germline, CDR1 is SNHLY, CDR2 FYNNEI. In DNA, the CDR3 is TGTGCCAGCGGCTCCCAGACAGGGATAAACATTCAGTACTTC. Its translation: CASGSQTGINIQYF.

This chain joins TRBV19 and TRBJ2-1; 10 bases are shared with TRBD2. V was pared by 4 bases and J by 10 bases, with 10 bases of the junction left unmatched. This CDR3 contains 15 residues. Germline CDR1 LNHDA, CDR2 SQIVND (reference sequence). CDR3 sequence: CASSRSGRVPGEQFF. As DNA, the CDR3 is TGTGCCAGTAGTAGGAGCGGGAGGGTCCCAGGAGAGCAGTTCTTC.

This clone was found a few times. The CDR3: CASSFGLASYNEQFF. The CDR3 DNA reads TGTGCCAGCAGTTTCGGGCTAGCTTCCTACAATGAGCAGTTCTTC. The chain combines TRBV27 with TRBJ2-1; tentative D call: TRBD2 (5 bases). The V end was cut by 3 bases, the J end by 1 base, with 10 bases between. The CDR3 length is 15 residues. Germline CDR1 MNHEY, CDR2 SMNVEV (reference sequence).

The DNA for the CDR3 is TGTGCCAGCAGCGCCCAGGGCGGTGGGGAAGAGACCCAGTACTTC. Amino acid sequence: CASSAQGGGEETQYF. The rearrangement uses TRBV9 and TRBJ2-5, with D perhaps TRBD1 (5 bases). Trimming took off 3 bases at V and 3 bases at J, with 15 bases between the two ends. The CDR3 consists of 15 residues. CDR1 and CDR2 from the germline V gene are SGDLS and YYNGEE. The full variable domain, completed using reference TRBV9 and TRBJ2-5, is DSGVTQTPKHLITATGQRVTLRCSPRSGDLSVYWYQQSLDQGLQFLIQYYNGEERAKGNILERFSAQQFPDLHSELNLSSLELGDSALYFCASSAQGGGEETQYFGPGTRLLVL.

This chain connects TRBV2 to TRBJ2-3; tentative D call: TRBD1 (5 bases). V dropped 3 bases and J dropped 1 base, with 11 bases sitting between them. The V gene's germline CDR1 is SNHLY and CDR2 FYNNEI. The CDR3 extends over 15 amino acids. The CDR3 loop is CASSDQGLGTDTQYF. CDR3 in DNA: TGTGCCAGCAGTGATCAGGGATTAGGCACAGATACGCAGTATTTT. Complete variable domain (other parts from reference TRBV2 and TRBJ2-3): EPEVTQTPSHQVTQMGQEVILRCVPISNHLYFYWYRQILGQKVEFLVSFYNNEISEKSEIFDDQFSVERPDGSNFTLKIRSTKLEDSAMYFCASSDQGLGTDTQYFGPGTRLTVL.

This rearrangement joins TRBV19 to TRBJ2-1, with TRBD2 identical over 8 bases. The trim removed 0 bases at V and 3 bases at J, leaving 1 base unmatched. Germline V gene data show CDR1 as LNHDA and CDR2 as SQIVND (reference sequence). The CDR3 totals 15 residues. The CDR3 loop is CASSIESGSYNEQFF. In nucleotides, the CDR3 is TGTGCCAGTAGTATAGAAAGCGGGAGCTACAATGAGCAGTTCTTC. The entire variable domain, with the rest obtained from reference TRBV19 and TRBJ2-1, is as follows: DGGITQSPKYLFRKEGQNVTLSCEQNLNHDAMYWYRQDPGQGLRLIYYSQIVNDFQKGDIAEGYSVSREKKESFPLTVTSAQKNPTAFYLCASSIESGSYNEQFFGPGTRLTVL.